This entry lists 9 T cell receptor beta chains sequenced from one sample in a study of cytomegalovirus exposure and HLA in healthy donors. PCR involved 60 Vbeta and 13 Jbeta primers. Libraries were prepared by immunoSEQ multiplex PCR; TCRdb keeps only in-frame clonotypes and omits some of them. There are tens of thousands of clones in the sample; about 85% occur only once, and around 3% lies in the top ten. Sequenced: PBMCs. The receptor source for this set is a man aged 50-60 years in good health and CMV-seronegative.

The chain uses TRBV20-1 and TRBJ2-3; D unclear. CDR3 length: 11 residues. The V gene lost 1 base and the J gene lost 6 bases, with 5 bases spanning the gap. Germline V gene sequence: CDR1 DFQATT, CDR2 SNEGSKA (reference sequence). This CDR3 reads CSARAIDTQYF. CDR3 sequence (DNA): TGCAGTGCTAGAGCCATTGATACGCAGTATTTT.

The chain carries TRBV10-3 and TRBJ1-5; D is perhaps TRBD1 (6 bases). V was clipped by 2 bases and J by 7 bases, with 12 bases between them. Germline CDR1 ENHRY, CDR2 SYGVKD. The CDR3 has 14 residues. Written as DNA, the CDR3 is TGTGCCATCAGTGAGCCAGGGGTGGGGCAGCCCCAGCATTTT. This encodes CAISEPGVGQPQHF.

V and J are TRBV7-9 and TRBJ2-1; TRBD2 might be the D (5 bases). The germline V gene encodes CDR1 SEHNR and CDR2 FQNEAQ (reference sequence). V was shortened by 5 bases and J by 8 bases, with 16 bases between the two germline ends. This CDR3 region has 14 residues. This CDR3 reads CASSGWGEAHEQFF. The DNA of the CDR3 is TGTGCCAGCAGCGGGTGGGGAGAGGCCCATGAGCAGTTCTTC. The full variable domain, in which reference TRBV7-9 and TRBJ2-1 provide the parts outside the CDR3, is DTGVSQNPRHKITKRGQNVTFRCDPISEHNRLYWYRQTLGQGPEFLTYFQNEAQLEKSRLLSDRFSAERPKGSFSTLEIQRTEQGDSAMYLCASSGWGEAHEQFFGPGTRLTVL.

The chain carries TRBV6-4 and TRBJ2-2, with TRBD2 matching over 14 bases. Germline V gene lookup returns CDR1 MRHNA and CDR2 SNTAGT. Trimming cost V 6 bases and J 4 bases; bases outside gene matches: 10. The CDR3 consists of 18 residues. The DNA for the CDR3 is TGTGCCAGCAGCACCCGGGGACTAGCGGGAGAAGTCACCGGGGAGCTGTTTTTT. Amino acid sequence: CASSTRGLAGEVTGELFF.

This clone was detected only a few times. The chain combines TRBV30 with TRBJ1-2; 8 bases line up with TRBD1. CDR3 length equals 14 residues. CDR1 is GTSNPN and CDR2 is SVGIG in the germline V gene (reference sequence). The V and J ends lost 5 bases and 6 bases, in that order; junction bases with no gene match: 11. The CDR3 loop reads CAWDRGARSDGYTF. The CDR3, as DNA: TGTGCCTGGGACAGGGGAGCGCGTTCGGATGGCTACACCTTC.

This clone was counted only a few times. The CDR3 DNA is TGTGCCAGCAGCAAGGGAAGGGGCAGATCGATCTCTGGAAACACCATATATTTT. Translated, it gives CASSKGRGRSISGNTIYF. The chain is built from TRBV21-1 and TRBJ1-3; the table's D call, TRBD1, has no DNA check behind it. TRBV21-1 is a pseudogene segment. CDR3 size: 18 residues.

This clone was picked up a small number of times. This sequence joins TRBV11-2 and TRBJ2-2; 13 bases are shared with TRBD2. Germline CDR1 is SGHAT and CDR2 is FQNNGV. The CDR3 has 16 amino acids. With 7 bases clipped from V and 1 base from J, the junction kept 3 bases outside the gene matches. The CDR3 sequence is CASKWTSGRNTGELFF. CDR3 nucleotides: TGTGCCAGCAAGTGGACTAGCGGGAGGAACACCGGGGAGCTGTTTTTT.

The chain uses TRBV27 and TRBJ2-7; the match to TRBD2 covers 9 bases. The CDR3 is 17 amino acids. J was trimmed by 1 base and V by 2 bases; bases with no gene match: 9. CDR1 is MNHEY, CDR2 SMNVEV, per germline (reference sequence). The CDR3 nucleotides read TGTGCCAGCAGTTTAAGGCCCGGACTAGCGCGGTCCTACGAGCAGTACTTC. Its translation: CASSLRPGLARSYEQYF.

J is TRBJ2-2 and V is TRBV9, with D possibly being TRBD2 (7 bases). The CDR3 runs 16 residues. CDR1 and CDR2 (germline): SGDLS, YYNGEE. The V gene lost 4 bases and the J gene lost 1 base, with 14 bases spanning the gap. The CDR3: CASSQGGGLNTGELFF. The CDR3 nucleotides read TGTGCCAGCAGCCAAGGGGGGGGCCTGAACACCGGGGAGCTGTTTTTT.